This T cell receptor beta chain was captured by sequencing in a study of CD8+ T cells in alopecia areata. Study at large: Tofacitinib was taken orally by treated patients, and the dose was 5 to 10 mg twice daily.

Points from the study as a whole: Scalp and blood retained many expanded lesional clones during tofacitinib. Tofacitinib significantly lowered scalp clonality and expanded CD8+ clones among the top 100.

On this clone itself: As yet, its antigen is unknown.

The CDR3 has 13 amino acids. Germline CDR1 reads SNHLY; CDR2 reads FYNNEI. V lost 6 bases and J lost 4, with 12 bases in between. TCR sequencing used cDNA made by reverse transcription of extracted RNA. Sequencing was performed with immunoSEQ multiplex PCR; in TCRdb, only in-frame clones are kept and a portion is missing. The repertoire includes some 58,000 clones, 40% to 55% of them detected once, and 20% sits in the top ten. Treatment in this sample: oral pan-JAK inhibitor, 5-10 mg twice daily. The source of this sequence is a human donor with alopecia areata. The sequences come from CD8+ T cells sorted from blood, collected at roughly week 38, from a patient treated with tofacitinib. J is TRBJ1-1 and V is TRBV2; D is uncertain. This chain's CDR3 is CASRGYKATEAFF. The CDR3 DNA reads TGTGCCAGCAGAGGATATAAGGCCACTGAAGCTTTCTTT.